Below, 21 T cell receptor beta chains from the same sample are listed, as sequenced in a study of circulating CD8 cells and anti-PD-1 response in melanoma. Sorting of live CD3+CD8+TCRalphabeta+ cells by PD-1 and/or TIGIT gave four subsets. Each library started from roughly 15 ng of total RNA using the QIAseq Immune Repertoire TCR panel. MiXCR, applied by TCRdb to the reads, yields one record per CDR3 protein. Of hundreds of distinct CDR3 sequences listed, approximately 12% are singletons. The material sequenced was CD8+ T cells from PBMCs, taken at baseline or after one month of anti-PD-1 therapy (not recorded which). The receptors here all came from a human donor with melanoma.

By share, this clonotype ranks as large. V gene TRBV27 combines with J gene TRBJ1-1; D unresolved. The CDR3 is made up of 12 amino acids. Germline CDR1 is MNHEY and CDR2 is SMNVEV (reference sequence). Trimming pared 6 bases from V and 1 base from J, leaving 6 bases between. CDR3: CASRKGNTEAFF. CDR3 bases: TGTGCCAGCAGAAAGGGGAACACTGAAGCTTTCTTT.

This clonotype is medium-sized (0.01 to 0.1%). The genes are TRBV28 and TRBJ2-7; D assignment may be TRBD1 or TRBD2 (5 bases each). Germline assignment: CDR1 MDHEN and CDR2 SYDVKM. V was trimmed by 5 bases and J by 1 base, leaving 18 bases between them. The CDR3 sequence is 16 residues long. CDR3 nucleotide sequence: TGTGCCAGCAGTCCTCTTGACCTGGGGGTTTCCTACGAGCAGTACTTC. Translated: CASSPLDLGVSYEQYF.

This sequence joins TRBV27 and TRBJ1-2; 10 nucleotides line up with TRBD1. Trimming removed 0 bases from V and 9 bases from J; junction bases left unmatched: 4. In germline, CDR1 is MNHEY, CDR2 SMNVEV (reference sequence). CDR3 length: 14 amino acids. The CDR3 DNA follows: TGTGCCAGCAGTTTATCCGGGACAGGGGATAGCTACACCTTC. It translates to CASSLSGTGDSYTF.

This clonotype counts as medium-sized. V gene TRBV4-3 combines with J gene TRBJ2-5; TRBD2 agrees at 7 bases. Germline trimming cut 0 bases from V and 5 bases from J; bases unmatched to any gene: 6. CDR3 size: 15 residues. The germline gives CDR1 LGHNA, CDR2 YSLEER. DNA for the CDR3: TGCGCCAGCAGCCAAGAGGGGACTACCCGGGAGACCCAGTACTTC. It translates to CASSQEGTTRETQYF.

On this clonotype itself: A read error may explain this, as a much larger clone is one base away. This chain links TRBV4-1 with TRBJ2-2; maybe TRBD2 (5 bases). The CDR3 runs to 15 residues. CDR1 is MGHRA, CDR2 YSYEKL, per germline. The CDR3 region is CAGSYRAGNTGELFF. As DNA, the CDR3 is TGCGCCGGCAGCTATCGGGCGGGGAACACCGGGGAGCTGTTTTTT.

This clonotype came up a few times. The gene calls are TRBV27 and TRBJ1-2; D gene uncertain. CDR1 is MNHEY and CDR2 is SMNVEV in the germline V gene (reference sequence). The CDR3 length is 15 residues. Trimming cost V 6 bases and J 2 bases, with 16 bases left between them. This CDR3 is CASSETASVNYGYTF. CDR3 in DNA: TGTGCCAGCAGCGAGACTGCTTCGGTAAACTATGGCTACACCTTC.

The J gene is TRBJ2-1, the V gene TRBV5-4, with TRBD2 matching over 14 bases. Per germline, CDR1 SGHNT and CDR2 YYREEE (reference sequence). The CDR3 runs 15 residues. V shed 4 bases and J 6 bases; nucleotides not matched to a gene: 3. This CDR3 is CASSRLAGGPNEQFF. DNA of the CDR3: TGTGCCAGCAGCCGACTAGCGGGGGGGCCCAATGAGCAGTTCTTC.

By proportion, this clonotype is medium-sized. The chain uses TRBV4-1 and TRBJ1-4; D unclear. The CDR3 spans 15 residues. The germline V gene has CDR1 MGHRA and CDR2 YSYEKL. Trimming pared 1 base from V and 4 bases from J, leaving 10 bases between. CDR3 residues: CASSQGGPSNEKLFF. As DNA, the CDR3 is TGCGCCAGCAGCCAAGGCGGTCCGAGTAATGAAAAACTGTTTTTT.

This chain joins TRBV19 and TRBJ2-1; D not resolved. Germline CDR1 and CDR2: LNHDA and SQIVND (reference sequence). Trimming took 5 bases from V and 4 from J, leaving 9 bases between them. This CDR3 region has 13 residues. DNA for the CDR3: TGTGCCAGTAGTTTGCGATTGTACAATGAGCAGTTCTTC. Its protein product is CASSLRLYNEQFF.

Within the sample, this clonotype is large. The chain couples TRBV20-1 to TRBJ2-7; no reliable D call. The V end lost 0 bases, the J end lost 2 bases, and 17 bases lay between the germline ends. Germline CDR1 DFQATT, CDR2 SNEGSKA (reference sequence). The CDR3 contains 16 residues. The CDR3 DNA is TGCAGTGCTAGAGATCTGTTGGCGGCAAAGACCTACGAGCAGTACTTC. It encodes CSARDLLAAKTYEQYF.

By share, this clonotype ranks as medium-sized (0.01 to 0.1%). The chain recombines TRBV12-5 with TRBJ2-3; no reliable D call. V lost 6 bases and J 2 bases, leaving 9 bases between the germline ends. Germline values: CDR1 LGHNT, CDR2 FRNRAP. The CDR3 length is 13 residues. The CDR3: CASGGTYTDTQYF. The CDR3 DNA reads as TGTGCTAGTGGAGGCACTTACACAGATACGCAGTATTTT.

CDR3 region: CASSPGQGMGTEAFF. The CDR3 DNA follows: TGTGCCAGCAGCCCGGGACAGGGGATGGGCACTGAAGCTTTCTTT. The chain joins TRBV5-4 to TRBJ1-1, with 10 bases identical to TRBD1. With 4 bases clipped from V and 4 bases from J, the junction kept 7 bases outside the gene matches. The length of the CDR3 is 15 residues. Looked up from germline, CDR1 is SGHNT and CDR2 is YYREEE (reference sequence).

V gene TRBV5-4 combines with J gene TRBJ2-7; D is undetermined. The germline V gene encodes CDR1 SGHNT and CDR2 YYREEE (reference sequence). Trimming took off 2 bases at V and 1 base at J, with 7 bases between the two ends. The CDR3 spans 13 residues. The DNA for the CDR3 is TGTGCCAGCAGCTTAGATAGGTCCTACGAGCAGTACTTC. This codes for CASSLDRSYEQYF.

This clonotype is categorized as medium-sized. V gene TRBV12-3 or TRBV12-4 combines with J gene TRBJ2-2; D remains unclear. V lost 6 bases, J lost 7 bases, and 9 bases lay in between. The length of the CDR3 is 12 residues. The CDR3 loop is CASSHKYGELFF. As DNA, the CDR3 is TGTGCCAGCAGCCACAAGTACGGGGAGCTGTTTTTT.

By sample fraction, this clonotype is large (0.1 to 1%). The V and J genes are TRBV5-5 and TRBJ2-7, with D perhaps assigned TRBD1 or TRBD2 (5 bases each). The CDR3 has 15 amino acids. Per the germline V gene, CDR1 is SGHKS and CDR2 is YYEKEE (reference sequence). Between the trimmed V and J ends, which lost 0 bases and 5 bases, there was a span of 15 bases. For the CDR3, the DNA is TGTGCCAGCAGCTTGGAAGTGTCAGGGACCCACGAGCAGTACTTC. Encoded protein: CASSLEVSGTHEQYF. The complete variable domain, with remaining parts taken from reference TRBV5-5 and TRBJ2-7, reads DAGVTQSPTHLIKTRGQQVTLRCSPISGHKSVSWYQQVLGQGPQFIFQYYEKEERGRGNFPDRFSARQFPNYSSELNVNALLLGDSALYLCASSLEVSGTHEQYFGPGTRLTVT.

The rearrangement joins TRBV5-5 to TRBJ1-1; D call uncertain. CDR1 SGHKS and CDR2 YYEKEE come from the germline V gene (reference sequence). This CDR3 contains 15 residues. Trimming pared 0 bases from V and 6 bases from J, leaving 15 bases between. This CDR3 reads CASSLDGRVWSEAFF. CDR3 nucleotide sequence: TGTGCCAGCAGCTTGGATGGGAGAGTTTGGTCTGAAGCTTTCTTT.

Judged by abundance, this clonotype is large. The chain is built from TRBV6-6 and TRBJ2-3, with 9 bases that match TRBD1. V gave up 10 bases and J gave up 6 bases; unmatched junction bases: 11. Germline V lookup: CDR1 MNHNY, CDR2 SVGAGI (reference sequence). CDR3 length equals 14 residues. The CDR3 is CATWQGQGYDTQYF. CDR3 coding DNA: TGTGCCACGTGGCAGGGACAGGGTTATGATACGCAGTATTTT.

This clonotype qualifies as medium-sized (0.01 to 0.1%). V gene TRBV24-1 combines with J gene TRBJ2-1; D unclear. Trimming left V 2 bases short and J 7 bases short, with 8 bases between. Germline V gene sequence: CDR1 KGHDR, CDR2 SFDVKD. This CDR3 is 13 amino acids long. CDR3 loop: CATSDWFGNEQFF. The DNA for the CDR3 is TGTGCCACCAGTGATTGGTTTGGAAATGAGCAGTTCTTC.

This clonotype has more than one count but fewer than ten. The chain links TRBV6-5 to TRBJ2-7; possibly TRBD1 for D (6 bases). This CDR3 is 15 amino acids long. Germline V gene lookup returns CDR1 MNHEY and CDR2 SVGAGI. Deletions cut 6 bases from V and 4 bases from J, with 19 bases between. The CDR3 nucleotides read TGTGCCAGCAGCCCCACTCCGGGACACCTATACGAGCAGTACTTC. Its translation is CASSPTPGHLYEQYF.

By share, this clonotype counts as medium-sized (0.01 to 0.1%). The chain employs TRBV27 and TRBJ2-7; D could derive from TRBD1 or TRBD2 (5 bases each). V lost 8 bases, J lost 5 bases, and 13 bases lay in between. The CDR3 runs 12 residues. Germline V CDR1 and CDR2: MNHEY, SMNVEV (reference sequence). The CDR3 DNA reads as TGTGCCAGCTGGGGTGGGGGTCACGAGCAGTACTTC. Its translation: CASWGGGHEQYF.

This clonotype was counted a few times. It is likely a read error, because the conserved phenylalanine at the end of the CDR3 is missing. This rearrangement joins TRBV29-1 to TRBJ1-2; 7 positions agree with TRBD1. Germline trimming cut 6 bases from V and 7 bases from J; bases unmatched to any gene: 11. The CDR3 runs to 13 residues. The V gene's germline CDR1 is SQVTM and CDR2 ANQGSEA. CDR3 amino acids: CSVISGTAFGYTL. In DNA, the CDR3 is TGCAGCGTGATATCCGGGACAGCCTTTGGCTACACCCTC.